The 30 T cell receptor beta chains below come from one sample, sequenced in a study of CD8+ T cells in alopecia areata. Once RNA had been extracted, it was reverse transcribed into cDNA to act as the sequencing template. Here immunoSEQ multiplex PCR was the method, and the copy in TCRdb shows in-frame clones only, minus some. The sample carries 150,000 to 200,000 clones, more than 60% recorded once. The sequencing used CD4+ T cells sorted from blood, collected at week 0. These receptors originate from a human donor with alopecia areata.

The chain is built from TRBV15 and TRBJ1-2; D unresolved. CDR1 and CDR2 (germline): LNHNV, YYDKDF (reference sequence). There are 14 residues in the CDR3. Deletions cut 1 base from V and 3 bases from J, with 9 bases between. This CDR3 reads CATSRGMRDYGYTF. The DNA of the CDR3 is TGTGCCACCAGCAGAGGAATGAGGGACTATGGCTACACCTTC.

The V gene is TRBV30, the J gene TRBJ2-6; D is unresolved. Trimming shortened V by 4 bases and J by 3 bases, and 4 bases separated the two germline ends. The germline CDR1 and CDR2 sequences are GTSNPN and SVGIG (reference sequence). The CDR3 contains 12 residues. Here the CDR3 DNA reads TGTGCCTGGATGCTTGGGGCCAACGTCCTGACTTTC. Translated, it gives CAWMLGANVLTF. The full variable domain, rest sourced from reference TRBV30 and TRBJ2-6, is SQTIHQWPATLVQPVGSPLSLECTVEGTSNPNLYWYRQAAGRGLQLLFYSVGIGQISSEVPQNLSASRPQDRQFILSSKKLLLSDSGFYLCAWMLGANVLTFGAGSRLTVL.

This chain connects TRBV10-1 to TRBJ1-1; TRBD1 might be the D (6 bases). Germline values: CDR1 WNHNN, CDR2 SYGVQD (reference sequence). This CDR3 is 13 amino acids long. V was shortened by 8 bases and J by 4 bases, with 14 bases between the two germline ends. CDR3 loop: CASERGAVTEAFF. As DNA, the CDR3 is TGCGCCAGCGAGCGGGGGGCAGTCACTGAAGCTTTCTTT.

The rearrangement uses TRBV30 and TRBJ2-1, with TRBD2 matching over 12 bases. Germline trimming cut 2 bases from V and 9 bases from J; bases unmatched to any gene: 14. The CDR3 covers 17 residues. CDR1 is GTSNPN, CDR2 SVGIG, per germline (reference sequence). The CDR3: CAWSPTETSGGIIEQFF. The CDR3 DNA is TGTGCCTGGAGTCCCACCGAGACTAGCGGGGGCATCATTGAGCAGTTCTTC.

The chain recombines TRBV9 with TRBJ2-5; 9 nucleotides line up with TRBD2. V was clipped by 2 bases and J by 0 bases; unmatched bases: 2. Germline-derived CDR1 and CDR2 are SGDLS and YYNGEE. The CDR3 sequence is 15 residues long. The CDR3 DNA reads as TGTGCCAGCAGCGTGACTAGCGGCTACCAAGAGACCCAGTACTTC. It yields the protein CASSVTSGYQETQYF.

The rearrangement links TRBV5-5 to TRBJ1-2, with 7 bases matching TRBD1. The J segment lost 0 bases and the V segment lost 0 bases, leaving 2 bases of the junction unmatched. The germline gives CDR1 SGHKS, CDR2 YYEKEE (reference sequence). The CDR3 loop spans 15 amino acids. The DNA of the CDR3 is TGTGCCAGCAGCTTGGAACAGGGGTCTAACTATGGCTACACCTTC. It is translated as CASSLEQGSNYGYTF.

This chain links TRBV6-6 with TRBJ2-5; the D gene is possibly TRBD2 (6 bases). In germline, CDR1 is MNHNY, CDR2 SVGAGI (reference sequence). Trimming removed 5 bases from V and 1 base from J, with 8 bases in between. The CDR3 has 13 amino acids. The CDR3 sequence is CASSTGLQETQYF. DNA of the CDR3: TGTGCCAGCAGTACGGGACTCCAAGAGACCCAGTACTTC.

Of note for this clone: The limits of the CDR3 on the DNA are not certain, so only TCRdb's listed CDR3 is given. The J gene is TRBJ2-7, the V gene TRBV29-1. The CDR3 is made up of 12 amino acids, end residues included. Germline CDR1 reads SQVTM; CDR2 reads ANQGSEA. The CDR3 is CSVDEVGSGTYF.

CDR3 DNA: TGCGCCAGCAGCCCTTCCGGGGGCGCGTGGGAGACCCAGTACTTC. Amino acids: CASSPSGGAWETQYF. This chain uses TRBV4-3 with TRBJ2-5; either TRBD1 or TRBD2 may supply D (6 bases each). CDR3 size: 15 residues. V lost 4 bases to trimming and J lost 5 bases, with 17 bases between them. CDR1 is LGHNA and CDR2 is YSLEER in the germline V gene.

V gene TRBV4-1 combines with J gene TRBJ1-1; 9 bases match TRBD1. Losses at the gene ends were 3 bases for V and 1 base for J; bases not matched to a gene: 9. The CDR3 runs 17 residues. Germline assignment: CDR1 MGHRA and CDR2 YSYEKL. CDR3 bases: TGCGCCAGCAGCCATGGAAACAGGGGGCAAGCGAACACTGAAGCTTTCTTT. As protein: CASSHGNRGQANTEAFF.

V gene TRBV30 combines with J gene TRBJ2-3; D possibly corresponds to TRBD1 (5 bases). V dropped 0 bases and J dropped 3 bases, with 7 bases sitting between them. The CDR3 is made up of 13 amino acids. Per germline, CDR1 GTSNPN and CDR2 SVGIG (reference sequence). CDR3 protein: CAWSVSGTDTQYF. The CDR3 bases are TGTGCCTGGAGTGTGTCAGGGACAGATACGCAGTATTTT.

V gene TRBV27 combines with J gene TRBJ1-1, with 8 bases lining up with TRBD1. J lost 4 bases, V lost 6 bases, and 13 bases had no gene match. The CDR3 sequence is 16 residues long. Germline V gives CDR1 MNHEY, CDR2 SMNVEV (reference sequence). The CDR3 region is CASRYRGTSGSTEAFF. Written as DNA, the CDR3 is TGTGCCAGCAGATACAGGGGGACGTCAGGGAGCACTGAAGCTTTCTTT.

CDR3 nucleotide sequence: TGTGCCACCAGCGAGGGAACGACAGGGTTGTTGGGACAGCCCCAGCATTTT. This gives the protein CATSEGTTGLLGQPQHF. This chain links TRBV15 with TRBJ1-5; TRBD1 matches 7 bases. Trimming removed 5 bases from V and 7 bases from J; junction bases left unmatched: 17. The CDR3 loop spans 17 amino acids. Germline values: CDR1 LNHNV, CDR2 YYDKDF (reference sequence).

The chain recombines TRBV29-1 with TRBJ2-7; TRBD2 is a possible D gene (6 bases). CDR1 is SQVTM, CDR2 ANQGSEA, per germline. Trimming removed 6 bases at V and 0 bases at J, with 15 bases between. The CDR3 consists of 14 residues. CDR3 loop: CSVVGRESSYEQYF. The DNA of the CDR3 is TGCAGCGTGGTAGGACGGGAGAGCTCCTACGAGCAGTACTTC.

V is TRBV9 and J is TRBJ2-1, with 11 positions matching TRBD2. V dropped 0 bases and J dropped 5; count of bases not matched to a gene: 4. The CDR3 is 16 amino acids. Germline lookup yields CDR1 SGDLS and CDR2 YYNGEE. CDR3 in amino acids: CASSVGSSGGHNEQFF. DNA for the CDR3: TGTGCCAGCAGCGTAGGGTCTAGCGGGGGGCACAATGAGCAGTTCTTC.

The V call is TRBV6-6, the J call TRBJ2-7; 7 bases match TRBD1. Per germline, CDR1 MNHNY and CDR2 SVGAGI (reference sequence). The CDR3 length is 15 residues. J gave up 2 bases and V 2 bases, and 6 bases lay outside the gene matches. The CDR3 DNA reads TGTGCCAGCAGTTACCTGCCAGGGGGAACCTACGAGCAGTACTTC. Protein product: CASSYLPGGTYEQYF.

V gene TRBV5-1 combines with J gene TRBJ2-3, with unresolved D. Per the germline V gene, CDR1 is SGHRS and CDR2 is YFSETQ. V was pared by 0 bases and J by 5 bases, with 10 bases between. The CDR3 has 14 residues. CDR3: CASSLAGLKDTQYF. The CDR3 nucleotides read TGCGCCAGCAGCTTGGCCGGGCTCAAAGATACGCAGTATTTT.

Notes on this clone: One end of the junction fails to match germline, which may point to a read error. The genes are TRBV5-1 and TRBJ1-4, with D unclear. The CDR3 loop spans 10 amino acids. CDR1 SGHRS and CDR2 YFSETQ come from the germline V gene. The CDR3 protein is CASSRLDWNF. The CDR3 bases are TGCGCCAGCAGCAGACTGGACTGGAATTTT.

This clone showed up just a few times. The J gene is TRBJ2-7, the V gene TRBV6-6, with 7 positions matching TRBD1. The CDR3 spans 14 residues. Looked up from germline, CDR1 is MNHNY and CDR2 is SVGAGI (reference sequence). Losses at the gene ends were 5 bases for V and 4 bases for J; bases not matched to a gene: 8. DNA of the CDR3: TGTGCCAGCAGTGGGACAGTCCAAGGGTACGAGCAGTACTTC. Residues: CASSGTVQGYEQYF.

This chain joins TRBV6-6 and TRBJ2-5, with 7 nucleotides matching TRBD1. The CDR3 consists of 16 residues. Germline-derived CDR1 and CDR2 are MNHNY and SVGAGI (reference sequence). Unmatched junction bases numbered 9, after V lost 4 bases and J lost 1 base. CDR3 sequence reads: CASSSHRQGRQETQYF. The CDR3 DNA reads TGTGCCAGCAGTTCGCACCGACAGGGCCGCCAAGAGACCCAGTACTTC.

The chain links TRBV30 to TRBJ2-4; tentatively, D is TRBD2 (5 bases). V was shortened by 4 bases and J by 6 bases, with 10 bases between the two germline ends. Germline V CDR1 and CDR2: GTSNPN, SVGIG (reference sequence). The CDR3 spans 12 residues. CDR3 amino acids: CAWITDSNIQYF. The CDR3, as DNA: TGTGCCTGGATCACGGACTCAAACATTCAGTACTTC.

V is TRBV29-1 and J is TRBJ1-1; TRBD1 matches 8 bases. Germline V gene data show CDR1 as SQVTM and CDR2 as ANQGSEA. The J segment lost 1 base and the V segment lost 5 bases, leaving 3 bases of the junction unmatched. The CDR3 is made up of 13 amino acids. DNA for the CDR3: TGCAGCGTTAAGGGACAGGCGAACACTGAAGCTTTCTTT. This translates into CSVKGQANTEAFF.

The chain couples TRBV6-6 to TRBJ2-5; 7 positions agree with TRBD1. The CDR3 runs to 15 residues. CDR1 and CDR2 (germline): MNHNY, SVGAGI (reference sequence). Trimming removed 7 bases from V and 6 bases from J; junction bases left unmatched: 14. CDR3 residues: CASTVLYRGSQTQYF. DNA of the CDR3: TGTGCCAGCACAGTCCTATACAGGGGTTCGCAGACCCAGTACTTC.

The V and J genes are TRBV29-1 and TRBJ1-2, with unresolved D. Trimming pared 5 bases from V and 0 bases from J, leaving 10 bases between. The CDR3 has 13 residues. Germline V gene sequence: CDR1 SQVTM, CDR2 ANQGSEA. The CDR3 reads CSVMTNANYGYTF. CDR3 nucleotides: TGCAGCGTTATGACCAATGCTAACTATGGCTACACCTTC.

V gene TRBV2 combines with J gene TRBJ1-6; D call uncertain. V lost 8 bases and J lost 6, with 11 bases in between. The CDR3 totals 13 residues. CDR1 and CDR2 (germline): SNHLY, FYNNEI. CDR3: CASRGDSNSPLHF. CDR3 DNA: TGTGCCAGCCGCGGGGATTCTAATTCACCCCTCCACTTT.

This clone has only a few counts. The chain joins TRBV29-1 to TRBJ2-7; D remains unclear. V lost 6 bases and J 4 bases, leaving 16 bases between the germline ends. Germline V CDR1 and CDR2: SQVTM, ANQGSEA. The CDR3 spans 13 residues. The CDR3 DNA reads TGCAGCGTATCGACCATGCACTCTTACGAGCAGTACTTC. It codes for CSVSTMHSYEQYF.

This clone appeared a few times. This chain uses TRBV5-1 with TRBJ1-6; no firm D call. The CDR3 sequence is 16 residues long. From germline, CDR1 is SGHRS and CDR2 YFSETQ. Trimming removed 4 bases at V and 10 bases at J, with 21 bases between. The CDR3, as DNA: TGCGCCAGCAGCCTCGAGGGCCAGGCGAGGGCCTCACCCCTCCACTTT. Translated: CASSLEGQARASPLHF.

The rearrangement links TRBV7-6 to TRBJ2-3; D not resolved. CDR3 length equals 15 residues. Germline V gives CDR1 SGHVS, CDR2 FNYEAQ. V lost 1 base and J lost 4, with 12 bases in between. CDR3 sequence reads: CASSLGLGGPDTQYF. For the CDR3, the DNA is TGTGCCAGCAGCTTAGGGTTGGGTGGCCCAGATACGCAGTATTTT.

This clone was picked up a small number of times. The chain recombines TRBV5-1 with TRBJ2-5; TRBD2 matches 7 bases. Per the germline V gene, CDR1 is SGHRS and CDR2 is YFSETQ. This CDR3 comprises 13 residues. The junction had 3 bases not matched to a gene; V was cut back by 4 bases and J by 3 bases. The CDR3 is CASSQSGEETQYF. CDR3 sequence (DNA): TGCGCCAGCAGCCAAAGCGGGGAAGAGACCCAGTACTTC.

The chain has TRBV29-1 and TRBJ2-6; 12 nucleotides line up with TRBD1. CDR3 length: 17 residues. The germline gives CDR1 SQVTM, CDR2 ANQGSEA. J was trimmed by 1 base and V by 6 bases; bases with no gene match: 7. The CDR3 DNA sequence: TGCAGCGTCGATCCGGGACAGGGGGCTTCTGGGGCCAACGTCCTGACTTTC. It specifies CSVDPGQGASGANVLTF.